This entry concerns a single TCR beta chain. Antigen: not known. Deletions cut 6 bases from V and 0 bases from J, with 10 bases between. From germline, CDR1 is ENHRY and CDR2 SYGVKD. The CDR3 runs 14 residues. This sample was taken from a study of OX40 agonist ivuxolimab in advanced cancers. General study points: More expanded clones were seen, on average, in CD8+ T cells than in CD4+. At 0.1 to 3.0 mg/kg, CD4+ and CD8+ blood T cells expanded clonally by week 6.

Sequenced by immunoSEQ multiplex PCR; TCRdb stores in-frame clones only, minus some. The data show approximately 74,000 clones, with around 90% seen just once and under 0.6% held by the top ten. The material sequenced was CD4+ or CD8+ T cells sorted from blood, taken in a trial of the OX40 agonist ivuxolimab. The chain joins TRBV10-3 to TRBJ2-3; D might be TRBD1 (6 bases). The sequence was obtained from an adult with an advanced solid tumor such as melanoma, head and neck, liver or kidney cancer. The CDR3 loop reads CAIRGTQSTDTQYF. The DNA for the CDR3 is TGTGCCATCAGGGGGACACAGAGCACAGATACGCAGTATTTT.